The 5 T cell receptor beta chains given below trace back to one sample, sequenced in a study of blood T cell repertoires in COVID-19. Sequencing used immunoSEQ multiplex PCR; TCRdb keeps in-frame clones, though not all of them. The sample includes 250,000 to 300,000 clones, about nine tenths of them seen just once. The sequenced sample was PBMCs or T cells enriched from blood (not recorded which). The origin of the receptors is a human donor in a cohort exposed to, infected with or recovered from COVID-19 (not recorded which). The donor label of this sample is uncertain.

V usage is TRBV7-9 and J usage is TRBJ2-7; TRBD1 matches 9 bases. With 1 base clipped from V and 2 bases from J, the junction kept 3 bases outside the gene matches. Germline loops: CDR1 SEHNR, CDR2 FQNEAQ (reference sequence). This CDR3 has 15 residues. CDR3 nucleotides: TGTGCCAGCAGCTTAGGCACAGGGGGCCCCTACGAGCAGTACTTC. Amino acids: CASSLGTGGPYEQYF.

The rearrangement joins TRBV29-1 to TRBJ1-2; D perhaps matches TRBD1 (6 bases). CDR1 and CDR2 (germline): SQVTM, ANQGSEA. The V end lost 7 bases, the J end lost 7 bases, and 13 bases lay between the germline ends. The CDR3 runs 11 residues. The CDR3 protein is CSAGQLRGYTF. CDR3 DNA sequence: TGCAGCGCTGGACAGCTGCGTGGCTACACCTTC.

The rearrangement links TRBV7-2 to TRBJ1-2; D gene uncertain. Germline V lookup: CDR1 SGHTA, CDR2 FQGNSA. V was pared by 5 bases and J by 6 bases, with 19 bases between. The CDR3 extends over 15 amino acids. CDR3 sequence (DNA): TGTGCCAGCAGCCCGCCGAGGGTGGCCGGCCATGGCTACACCTTC. Translating it yields CASSPPRVAGHGYTF.

The chain combines TRBV5-1 with TRBJ2-7, with unresolved D. Germline lookup yields CDR1 SGHRS and CDR2 YFSETQ. Deletions cut 4 bases from V and 5 bases from J, with 13 bases between. This CDR3 contains 13 residues. The DNA for the CDR3 is TGCGCCAGCAGCCCTACCGGGTGGAACGAGCAGTACTTC. Translation: CASSPTGWNEQYF. Filled out from reference TRBV5-1 and TRBJ2-7, the complete variable domain reads KAGVTQTPRYLIKTRGQQVTLSCSPISGHRSVSWYQQTPGQGLQFLFEYFSETQRNKGNFPGRFSGRQFSNSRSEMNVSTLELGDSALYLCASSPTGWNEQYFGPGTRLTVT.

The chain links TRBV19 to TRBJ1-2; TRBD1 is a possible D gene (5 bases). The V end was cut by 5 bases, the J end by 8 bases, with 15 bases between. Germline CDR1 LNHDA, CDR2 SQIVND (reference sequence). CDR3 size: 13 residues. The CDR3 coding sequence is TGTGCCAGTAGTGAGACAGTAGTGCGAGGCTACACCTTC. Translated, it gives CASSETVVRGYTF. Supplemented by reference TRBV19 and TRBJ1-2, the full variable domain reads DGGITQSPKYLFRKEGQNVTLSCEQNLNHDAMYWYRQDPGQGLRLIYYSQIVNDFQKGDIAEGYSVSREKKESFPLTVTSAQKNPTAFYLCASSETVVRGYTFGSGTRLTVV.